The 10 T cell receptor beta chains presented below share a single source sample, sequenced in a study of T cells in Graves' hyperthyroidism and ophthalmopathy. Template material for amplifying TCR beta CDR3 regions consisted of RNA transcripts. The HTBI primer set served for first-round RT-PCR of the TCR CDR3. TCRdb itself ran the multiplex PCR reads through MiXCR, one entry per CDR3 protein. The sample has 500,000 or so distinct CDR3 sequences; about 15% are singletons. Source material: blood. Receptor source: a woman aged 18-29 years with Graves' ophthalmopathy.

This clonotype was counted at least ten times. The CDR3 DNA sequence: TGCAGTGCTAGAGATCTCAGGGACCAAGAGACCCAGTACTTC. Translation gives CSARDLRDQETQYF. The J gene is TRBJ2-5, the V gene TRBV20-1, with a tentative D call TRBD1 (5 bases). Trimming shortened V by 0 bases and J by 0 bases, and 8 bases separated the two germline ends. The V gene's germline CDR1 is DFQATT and CDR2 SNEGSKA (reference sequence). This CDR3 region has 14 residues.

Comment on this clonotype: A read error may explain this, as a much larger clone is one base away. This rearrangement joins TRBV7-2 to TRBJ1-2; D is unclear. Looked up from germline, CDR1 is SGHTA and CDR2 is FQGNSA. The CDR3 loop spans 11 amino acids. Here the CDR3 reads CAGSLEFGYTF. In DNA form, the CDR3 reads TGTGCCGGCAGCTTAGAGTTCGGCTACACCTTC.

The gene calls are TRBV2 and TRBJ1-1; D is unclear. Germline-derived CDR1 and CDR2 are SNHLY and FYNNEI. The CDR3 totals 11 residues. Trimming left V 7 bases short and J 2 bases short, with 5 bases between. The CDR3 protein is CASIYNTEAFF. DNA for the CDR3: TGTGCCAGCATATACAACACTGAAGCTTTCTTT.

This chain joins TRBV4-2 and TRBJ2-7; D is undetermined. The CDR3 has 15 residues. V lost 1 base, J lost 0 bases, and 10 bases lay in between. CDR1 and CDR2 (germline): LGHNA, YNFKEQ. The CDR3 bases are TGTGCCAGCAGCCAAGTGGCCCATAGCTCCTACGAGCAGTACTTC. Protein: CASSQVAHSSYEQYF.

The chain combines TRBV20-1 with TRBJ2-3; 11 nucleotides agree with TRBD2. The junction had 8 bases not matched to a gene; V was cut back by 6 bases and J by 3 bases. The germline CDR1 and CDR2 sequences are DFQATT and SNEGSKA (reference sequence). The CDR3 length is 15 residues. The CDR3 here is CSAPPGLADTDTQYF. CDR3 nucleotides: TGCAGTGCGCCCCCGGGACTAGCGGATACAGATACGCAGTATTTT.

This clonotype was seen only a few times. The chain's CDR3 is CASSQDPGSGNTEAFF. The CDR3 DNA reads as TGTGCCAGCAGCCAAGATCCTGGGAGTGGGAACACTGAAGCTTTCTTT. The rearrangement joins TRBV3-1 to TRBJ1-1; D remains unclear. Trimming pared 0 bases from V and 1 base from J, leaving 12 bases between. This CDR3 has 16 amino acids. Germline loops: CDR1 LGHDT, CDR2 YNNKEL (reference sequence).

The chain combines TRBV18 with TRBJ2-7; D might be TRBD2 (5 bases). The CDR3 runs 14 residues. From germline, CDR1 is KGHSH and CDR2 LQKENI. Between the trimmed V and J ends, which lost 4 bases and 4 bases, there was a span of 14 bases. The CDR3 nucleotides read TGTGCCAGCTCACGGAAAGTGGGAGATTACGAGCAGTACTTC. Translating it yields CASSRKVGDYEQYF.

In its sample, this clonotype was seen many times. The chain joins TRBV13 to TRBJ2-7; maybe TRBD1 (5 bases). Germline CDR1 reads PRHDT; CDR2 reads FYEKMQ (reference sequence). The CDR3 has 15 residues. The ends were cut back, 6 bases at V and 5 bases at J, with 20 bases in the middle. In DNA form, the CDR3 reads TGTGCCAGCAGTTGTACAGGAGCCGGTGAGGACGAGCAGTACTTC. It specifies CASSCTGAGEDEQYF. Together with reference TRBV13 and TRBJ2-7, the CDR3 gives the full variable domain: AAGVIQSPRHLIKEKRETATLKCYPIPRHDTVYWYQQGPGQDPQFLISFYEKMQSDKGSIPDRFSAQQFSDYHSELNMSSLELGDSALYFCASSCTGAGEDEQYFGPGTRLTVT.

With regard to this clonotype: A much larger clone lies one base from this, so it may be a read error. The CDR3 sequence is CVGGHPTSEAFF. The CDR3 nucleotides are TGTGTCGGGGGGCATCCTACATCTGAAGCTTTCTTT. The chain couples TRBV6-1 to TRBJ1-1; weak D call: TRBD1 (6 bases). CDR3 length equals 12 residues. CDR1 and CDR2 (germline): MNHNS, SASEGT.

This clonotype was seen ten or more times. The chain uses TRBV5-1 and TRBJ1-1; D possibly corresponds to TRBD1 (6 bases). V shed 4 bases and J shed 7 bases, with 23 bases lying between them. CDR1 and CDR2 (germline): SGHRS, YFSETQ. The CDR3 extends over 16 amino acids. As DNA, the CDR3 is TGCGCCAGCAGCCCGGGAGACAGATTGGTAGGGGGTGAAGCTTTCTTT. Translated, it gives CASSPGDRLVGGEAFF.